The 18 T cell receptor beta chains below were found in one sample sequenced in a study of T cells in Graves' hyperthyroidism and ophthalmopathy. RNA transcripts served as the template for amplifying TCR beta CDR3 regions. When the TCR CDR3 underwent first-round RT-PCR, the HTBI primer set was used. TCRdb independently ran MiXCR on the multiplex PCR reads; one entry per CDR3 protein. The sample lists about 300,000 distinct CDR3 sequences, roughly 18% occurring once. Sequencing used blood. The source is a man in his fifties or sixties with Graves' ophthalmopathy.

The chain employs TRBV20-1 and TRBJ1-3; no firm D call. This CDR3 has 15 residues. The germline gives CDR1 DFQATT, CDR2 SNEGSKA (reference sequence). V was cut by 3 bases and J by 2 bases, with 14 bases left in between. The CDR3 reads CSASLGGGTGNTIYF. The CDR3 coding sequence is TGCAGTGCTAGCCTCGGCGGCGGAACTGGAAACACCATATATTTT.

In this sample, this clonotype turned up many times. The chain employs TRBV3-1 and TRBJ2-1; a weak D match, TRBD2 (5 bases). Germline CDR1 and CDR2: LGHDT and YNNKEL (reference sequence). This CDR3 comprises 16 residues. V was cut by 3 bases and J by 1 base, with 13 bases left in between. The CDR3 sequence: CASSQDTRVSYNEQFF. The CDR3 nucleotides are TGTGCCAGCAGCCAGGATACTAGAGTATCCTACAATGAGCAGTTCTTC.

The rearrangement links TRBV15 to TRBJ2-3; 9 positions agree with TRBD2. Germline V CDR1 and CDR2: LNHNV, YYDKDF (reference sequence). This CDR3 has 16 residues. V trimming: 1 base; J trimming: 3 bases; junction bases outside the gene matches: 5. The CDR3 is CATSRGPAGGTDTQYF. DNA of the CDR3: TGTGCCACCAGCAGAGGCCCAGCGGGAGGAACAGATACGCAGTATTTT.

Only a few counts were recorded for this clonotype. The rearrangement uses TRBV6-1 and TRBJ2-7, with D hard to call. Deletions cut 0 bases from V and 2 bases from J, with 5 bases between. This CDR3 has 13 amino acids. Per germline, CDR1 MNHNS and CDR2 SASEGT. The CDR3 protein is CASSEAETYEQYF. The DNA of the CDR3 is TGTGCCAGCAGTGAAGCAGAAACCTACGAGCAGTACTTC.

This clonotype was seen a handful of times. The rearrangement links TRBV19 to TRBJ2-7; a possible D gene is TRBD2 (6 bases). Germline V gene lookup returns CDR1 LNHDA and CDR2 SQIVND (reference sequence). Trimming took off 5 bases at V and 6 bases at J, with 14 bases between the two ends. The CDR3 extends over 13 amino acids. The CDR3 coding sequence is TGTGCCAGTAGTGCGGGGCCTTTGCCCGAGCAGTACTTC. Residues: CASSAGPLPEQYF.

This clonotype has at least ten counts. The rearrangement links TRBV3-1 to TRBJ1-1, with D unresolved. In germline, CDR1 is LGHDT, CDR2 YNNKEL (reference sequence). Trimming took 2 bases from V and 1 from J, leaving 8 bases between them. The CDR3 runs 14 residues. The CDR3 is CASSQSGQNTEAFF. The DNA of the CDR3 is TGTGCCAGCAGCCAATCGGGCCAGAACACTGAAGCTTTCTTT.

This chain joins TRBV10-2 and TRBJ1-5; 8 bases match TRBD1. Trimming at V came to 2 bases and at J to 7 bases, leaving 7 bases not matched to a gene. The CDR3 loop spans 15 amino acids. Germline V CDR1 and CDR2: WSHSY, SAAADI. The CDR3 DNA sequence: TGCGCCAGCAGTGAGCCTACAGGGGGAGGGCAGCCCCAGCATTTT. Amino acids: CASSEPTGGGQPQHF.

This clonotype has a handful of counts. The chain uses TRBV20-1 and TRBJ2-3; 8 bases agree with TRBD2. The CDR3 runs 13 residues. Germline CDR1 DFQATT, CDR2 SNEGSKA (reference sequence). J lost 3 bases, V lost 7 bases, and 6 bases had no gene match. CDR3 amino acids: CSGERERTDTQYF. CDR3 nucleotide sequence: TGCAGTGGGGAGCGGGAGAGGACAGATACGCAGTATTTT.

This clonotype has a count of ten or more. CDR3: CASSSQRGRHEQFF. The CDR3 DNA is TGTGCCAGCAGCTCTCAGCGGGGTCGCCATGAGCAGTTCTTC. The chain couples TRBV11-2 to TRBJ2-1; 7 bases fit TRBD2. The germline CDR1 and CDR2 sequences are SGHAT and FQNNGV. V gave up 4 bases and J gave up 8 bases; unmatched junction bases: 8. The CDR3 is 14 residues long.

This clonotype was seen repeatedly, ten times or more. The chain employs TRBV11-3 and TRBJ1-2; no reliable D call. The germline CDR1 and CDR2 sequences are SGHNT and YENEEA. V lost 0 bases to trimming and J lost 6 bases, with 11 bases between them. The CDR3 covers 14 residues. The CDR3 coding sequence is TGTGCCAGCAGCTTAGATCCGCAAGGCGATGGCTACACCTTC. Translating it yields CASSLDPQGDGYTF.

The V and J genes are TRBV20-1 and TRBJ2-7; 10 bases are a match to TRBD2. The J segment lost 3 bases and the V segment lost 1 base, leaving 3 bases of the junction unmatched. CDR1 and CDR2 (germline): DFQATT, SNEGSKA (reference sequence). The CDR3 runs 14 residues. CDR3 amino acids: CSARVASGSYEQYF. The CDR3 DNA follows: TGCAGTGCTAGAGTGGCTAGCGGGAGCTACGAGCAGTACTTC.

The CDR3, as DNA: TGTGCCAGCAGCCTCCCCGGTGGCCCAAGGATTACGCAGTATTTT. Protein product: CASSLPGGPRITQYF. The V and J genes are TRBV5-6 and TRBJ2-3; unclear D gene. CDR3 length equals 15 residues. Trimming stripped 4 bases from V and 8 bases from J, with 20 bases between. The germline CDR1 and CDR2 sequences are SGHDT and YYEEEE.

This clonotype was seen a handful of times. The chain is built from TRBV5-1 and TRBJ2-7; D is ambiguous. The germline CDR1 and CDR2 sequences are SGHRS and YFSETQ. The CDR3 totals 13 residues. Between the trimmed V and J ends, which lost 0 bases and 1 base, there was a span of 5 bases. CDR3 in amino acids: CASSLANSYEQYF. CDR3 in DNA: TGCGCCAGCAGCTTGGCGAATTCCTACGAGCAGTACTTC. Variable domain in full (rest from reference TRBV5-1 and TRBJ2-7): KAGVTQTPRYLIKTRGQQVTLSCSPISGHRSVSWYQQTPGQGLQFLFEYFSETQRNKGNFPGRFSGRQFSNSRSEMNVSTLELGDSALYLCASSLANSYEQYFGPGTRLTVT.

This clonotype has just a few counts. The chain combines TRBV29-1 with TRBJ1-5; 8 positions agree with TRBD1. Germline CDR1 and CDR2: SQVTM and ANQGSEA. There are 12 residues in the CDR3. Losses at the gene ends were 4 bases for V and 7 bases for J; bases not matched to a gene: 3. Written as DNA, the CDR3 is TGCAGCGTTGCAGGGGGCGGGCAGCCCCAGCATTTT. It yields the protein CSVAGGGQPQHF.

In regard to this clonotype: A read error may explain this, as a much larger clone is one base away. The chain has TRBV28 and TRBJ2-3; D remains ambiguous. CDR1 and CDR2 (germline): MDHEN, SYDVKM. V was cut by 5 bases and J by 6 bases, with 18 bases left in between. The CDR3 spans 15 residues. For the CDR3, the DNA is TGTGCCAGCAGTCCCCAGGTCCTCCGCGCCGATACGCAGTATTTT. Protein product: CASSPQVLRADTQYF. Full variable domain (outside the CDR3, taken from reference TRBV28 and TRBJ2-3): DVKVTQSSRYLVKRTGEKVFLECVQDMDHENMFWYRQDPGLGLRLIYFSYDVKMKEKGDIPEGYSVSREKKERFSLILESASTNQTSMYLCASSPQVLRADTQYFGPGTRLTVL.

This clonotype has ten or more counts. The chain carries TRBV7-8 and TRBJ2-7; 10 nucleotides agree with TRBD1. The CDR3 consists of 17 residues. From germline, CDR1 is SGHVS and CDR2 FQNEAQ. V shed 5 bases and J 3 bases; nucleotides not matched to a gene: 13. CDR3: CASSHLGPGQGIYEQYF. The CDR3 DNA follows: TGTGCCAGCAGCCATTTAGGCCCGGGACAGGGGATCTACGAGCAGTACTTC.

CDR3 bases: TGCAGTGCGGAGGATCCTAATGAAAAACTGTTTTTT. Translation: CSAEDPNEKLFF. The V gene is TRBV20-1, the J gene TRBJ1-4; D gene ambiguous. CDR1 and CDR2 from the germline V gene are DFQATT and SNEGSKA (reference sequence). The CDR3 spans 12 residues. Trimming shortened V by 6 bases and J by 3 bases, and 8 bases separated the two germline ends.

This clonotype was found many times. This chain connects TRBV2 to TRBJ2-7, with 7 bases that match TRBD1. The V segment lost 5 bases and the J segment 3 bases; nucleotides outside the gene matches: 7. Germline V gene lookup returns CDR1 SNHLY and CDR2 FYNNEI. The CDR3 consists of 14 residues. CDR3: CASSLPGQSYEQYF. CDR3 DNA: TGTGCCAGCAGTCTTCCGGGACAGAGCTACGAGCAGTACTTC.